The TCR beta chain under discussion was sequenced for a study of blood T cell repertoires in COVID-19. The method was immunoSEQ multiplex PCR; TCRdb's version includes in-frame clones alone and lacks a portion of them. The sample holds under 200,000 clones, just under 80% seen once. Germline trimming cut 4 bases from V and 0 bases from J; bases unmatched to any gene: 5. CDR1 is SGHRS and CDR2 is YFSETQ in the germline V gene. The CDR3 covers 16 residues. Sequenced: peripheral blood. The sequence derives from a man between 70 and 80 years old with active or convalescent COVID-19. The chain links TRBV5-1 to TRBJ2-2, with 8 bases fitting TRBD2. CDR3 amino acids: CASSALAAANTGELFF. CDR3 in DNA: TGCGCCAGCAGCGCACTAGCGGCGGCGAACACCGGGGAGCTGTTTTTT. The full variable domain, its missing parts supplied by reference TRBV5-1 and TRBJ2-2, is KAGVTQTPRYLIKTRGQQVTLSCSPISGHRSVSWYQQTPGQGLQFLFEYFSETQRNKGNFPGRFSGRQFSNSRSEMNVSTLELGDSALYLCASSALAAANTGELFFGEGSRLTVL.